Listed below are T cell receptor beta chains from one sample, sequenced in a study of long-term antiretroviral therapy in people with HIV. The method was immunoSEQ multiplex PCR; TCRdb's version includes in-frame clones alone and lacks a portion of them. Altogether 20,000 to 30,000 clones are present, around 80% being singletons, with the ten largest covering about 9.1%. Sequencing used unsorted PBMCs, obtained 1.2 years after starting antiretroviral therapy. These receptors came from a woman in her forties with HIV. CDR3s include the opening cysteine and the closing phenylalanine or tryptophan. The order of the fields is V gene, clone size, D gene, J gene, CDR3 DNA, CDR3 protein. D genes are given only for firm matches. Clone sizes are given selectively: once, few, many, or a class where the clone is expanded.

TRBV6-5	-	-	TRBJ1-5	TGTGCCAGCAGTGGGGATCTCGAGAGGTATCAGCCCCAGCATTTT	CASSGDLERYQPQHF
TRBV30	-	-	TRBJ1-1	TGTGCCTGGGCCAAGGGGATTACTGAAGCTTTCTTT	CAWAKGITEAFF
TRBV30	-	-	TRBJ2-2	TGTGCCTGGAGTTCAACTGACTCGCCCGGGAGGGAGCTGTTTTTT	CAWSSTDSPGRELFF
TRBV2	few	-	TRBJ1-2	TGTGCCAGTTCACCTTGGGCAGGGGAGTATGGCTACACCTTC	CASSPWAGEYGYTF
TRBV5-5	-	-	TRBJ1-6	TGTGCCAGCAGCTTAGACGACAGGTTTAGGAATTCACCCCTCCACTTT	CASSLDDRFRNSPLHF
TRBV18	-	-	TRBJ2-5	TGTGCCAGCTCACCACGGGTCGAGGAGACCCAGTACTTC	CASSPRVEETQYF
TRBV7-9	-	TRBD1	TRBJ2-7	TGTGCCAGCAGCTTGGGATTGGGACAGGGGACCGAGCAGTACTTC	CASSLGLGQGTEQYF
TRBV27	-	-	TRBJ1-2	TGTGCCAGCAGCTCATTCACGACAGAGAACTATGGCTACACCTTC	CASSSFTTENYGYTF
TRBV7-9	-	-	TRBJ2-7	TGTGCCAGCAGCTTAGTTGGCGGTGGAGTTGACGAGCAGTACTTC	CASSLVGGGVDEQYF
TRBV30	once	TRBD1	TRBJ1-3	TGTGCCTGGAGTGGAGGGGACAGCTCTGGAAACACCATATATTTT	CAWSGGDSSGNTIYF